The clone carrying this TCR beta chain has only a few counts. Its antigen remains unidentified. The record originates from a study of memory CD4+ T cells and cytomegalovirus serostatus. The sort gate was single viable CD3+CD4+CD8-CD45RO+ cells for memory CD4+ T cells. Study results and limitations: Each of approximately 69 CMV-associated TCRbeta sequences occurred in one to five individuals.

Clones were read by immunoSEQ multiplex PCR, and TCRdb kept only the in-frame ones, dropping some. The data show some 57,000 clones, under 80% seen once. Germline lookup yields CDR1 SEHNR and CDR2 FQNEAQ (reference sequence). This CDR3 has 16 amino acids. Unmatched junction bases numbered 6, after V lost 4 bases and J lost 3 bases. The sequenced material came from memory CD4+ T cells from blood. The TCR was taken from an adult in good health and CMV-seronegative. This chain connects TRBV7-9 to TRBJ1-5; 10 bases map to TRBD1. The CDR3 reads CASSSGTGVYNQPQHF. CDR3 sequence (DNA): TGTGCCAGCAGCTCCGGGACAGGGGTCTACAATCAGCCCCAGCATTTT.